The following is a T cell receptor beta chain sequence with its context. V was shortened by 0 bases and J by 3 bases, with 20 bases between the two germline ends. CDR3 length equals 18 residues. Germline V gene data show CDR1 as MNHEY and CDR2 as SVGAGI. The data originate from a study of T-cell memory formation after mild COVID-19. TCRdb itself ran the 5' RACE reads through MiXCR, one entry per CDR3 protein. The data contain 65,000 to 90,000 distinct CDR3 sequences, over 11% of them singletons. V gene TRBV6-5 combines with J gene TRBJ2-5; no reliable D call. This TCR came from an adult woman who had mild COVID-19 (a few samples of this study predate the infection). Cell type and time point are not known. The sequenced sample consisted of PBMCs or a T cell subset sorted from them (not recorded which). CDR3 protein: CASSYSYLLEPGEETQYF. CDR3 coding DNA: TGTGCCAGCAGTTACTCGTATTTGTTGGAGCCCGGAGAAGAGACCCAGTACTTC.